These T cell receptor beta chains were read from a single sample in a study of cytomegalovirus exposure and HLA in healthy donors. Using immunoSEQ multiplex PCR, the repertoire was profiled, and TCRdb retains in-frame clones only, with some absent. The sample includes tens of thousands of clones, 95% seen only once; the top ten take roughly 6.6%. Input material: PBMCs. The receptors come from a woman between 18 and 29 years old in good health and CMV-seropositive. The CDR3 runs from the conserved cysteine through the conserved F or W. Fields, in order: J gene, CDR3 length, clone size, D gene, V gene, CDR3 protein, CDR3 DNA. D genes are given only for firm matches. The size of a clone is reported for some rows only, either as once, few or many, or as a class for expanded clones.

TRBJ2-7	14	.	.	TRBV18	CASSPQGAGREQYF	TGTGCCAGCTCACCACAGGGTGCAGGGCGCGAGCAGTACTTC
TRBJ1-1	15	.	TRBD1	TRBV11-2	CASSSIDRGGTEAFF	TGTGCCAGCAGCTCTATAGACAGGGGGGGTACTGAAGCTTTCTTT
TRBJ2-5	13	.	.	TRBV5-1	CASSFGAGETQYF	TGCGCCAGCAGCTTCGGCGCGGGAGAGACCCAGTACTTC
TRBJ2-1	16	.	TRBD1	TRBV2	CASRRQGARTYNEQFF	TGTGCCAGCAGGAGGCAGGGGGCGCGGACCTACAATGAGCAGTTCTTC
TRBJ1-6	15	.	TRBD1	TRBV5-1	CASSLGQGVNSPLHF	TGCGCCAGCAGCTTGGGACAGGGTGTGAATTCACCCCTCCACTTT
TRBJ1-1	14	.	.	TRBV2	CASREGVLNTEAFF	TGTGCCAGTAGGGAGGGGGTACTGAACACTGAAGCTTTCTTT
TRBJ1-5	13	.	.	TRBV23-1	CASSTGLDQPQHF	TGCGCCAGCAGCACGGGACTCGATCAGCCCCAGCATTTT
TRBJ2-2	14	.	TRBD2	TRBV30	CAWSGLAGTGELFF	TGTGCCTGGAGTGGACTAGCTGGCACCGGGGAGCTGTTTTTT
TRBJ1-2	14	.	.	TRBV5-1	CASSPIPPNYGYTF	TGCGCCAGCAGCCCTATCCCCCCTAACTATGGCTACACCTTC
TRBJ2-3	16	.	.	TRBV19	CASSVLGGFSTDTQYF	TGTGCCAGTAGTGTCCTCGGCGGGTTTAGCACAGATACGCAGTATTTT
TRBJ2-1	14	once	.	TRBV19	CASSIQPGDNEQFF	TGTGCCAGTAGTATCCAACCAGGGGACAATGAGCAGTTCTTC
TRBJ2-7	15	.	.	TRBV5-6	CASSLEYRESYEQYF	TGTGCCAGCAGCTTGGAATACAGGGAGTCCTACGAGCAGTACTTC
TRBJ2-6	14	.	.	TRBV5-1	CASSRYQGVNVLTF	TGCGCCAGCAGTCGATACCAGGGTGTCAACGTCCTGACTTTC
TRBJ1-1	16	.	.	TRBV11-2	CASSLWGGTLNTEAFF	TGTGCCAGCAGCTTATGGGGGGGCACCTTGAACACTGAAGCTTTCTTT
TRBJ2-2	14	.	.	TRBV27	CASSHLVEPGELFF	TGTGCCAGCAGCCATTTAGTCGAACCCGGGGAGCTGTTTTTT
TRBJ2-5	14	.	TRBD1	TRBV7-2	CASSSGTGQETQYF	TGTGCCAGCAGCTCAGGGACAGGCCAAGAGACCCAGTACTTC
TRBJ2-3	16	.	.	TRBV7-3	CASSATAAEDTDTQYF	TGTGCCAGCAGCGCCACGGCGGCGGAGGACACAGATACGCAGTATTTT
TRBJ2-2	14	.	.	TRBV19	CASSIGRDTGELFF	TGTGCCAGTAGTATTGGCAGGGACACCGGGGAGCTGTTTTTT
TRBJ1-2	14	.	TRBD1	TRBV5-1	CASSLVTGGDGYTF	TGCGCCAGCAGCTTGGTGACAGGGGGCGATGGCTACACCTTC
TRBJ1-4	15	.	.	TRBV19	CASTLTEDTNEKLFF	TGTGCCAGTACTTTGACAGAGGACACTAATGAAAAACTGTTTTTT
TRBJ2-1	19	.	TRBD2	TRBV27	CASSLPGLAGRGRVNEQFF	TGTGCCAGCAGTTTACCTGGACTAGCGGGACGGGGAAGGGTAAATGAGCAGTTCTTC
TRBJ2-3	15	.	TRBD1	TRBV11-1	CASSPRTGGADTQYF	TGTGCCAGCAGCCCGAGGACAGGGGGTGCTGATACGCAGTATTTT
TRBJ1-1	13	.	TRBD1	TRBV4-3	CASKGQGVTEAFF	TGCGCCAGCAAGGGGCAGGGGGTCACTGAAGCTTTCTTT
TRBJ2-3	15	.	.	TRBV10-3	CAISDRALGTDTQYF	TGTGCCATCAGTGACCGCGCCTTGGGCACAGATACGCAGTATTTT
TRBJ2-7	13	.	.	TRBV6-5	CASRTGSRDEQYF	TGTGCCAGCAGGACAGGTTCCAGGGACGAGCAGTACTTC
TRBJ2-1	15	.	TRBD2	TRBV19	CASSPSGRWGNEQFF	TGTGCCAGTAGTCCCAGCGGGAGGTGGGGCAATGAGCAGTTCTTC
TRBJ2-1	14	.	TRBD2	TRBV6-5	CASSYSSGSNEQFF	TGTGCCAGCAGTTACTCAAGCGGGAGCAATGAGCAGTTCTTC
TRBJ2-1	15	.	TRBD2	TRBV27	CASSLVSGGANEQFF	TGTGCCAGCAGTTTAGTTAGCGGGGGGGCAAATGAGCAGTTCTTC
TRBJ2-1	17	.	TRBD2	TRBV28	CASIKGSGAGVYNEQFF	TGTGCCAGCATCAAGGGTAGTGGAGCGGGAGTATACAATGAGCAGTTCTTC
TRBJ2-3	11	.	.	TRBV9	CASSYTDTQYF	TGTGCCAGCAGTTACACAGATACGCAGTATTTT
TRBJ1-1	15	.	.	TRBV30	CACPKGGRGNTEAFF	TGTGCCTGCCCCAAAGGGGGACGCGGGAACACTGAAGCTTTCTTT
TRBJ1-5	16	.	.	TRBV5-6	CASSLRQGFRNQPQHF	TGTGCCAGCAGCTTGAGGCAGGGGTTTCGCAATCAGCCCCAGCATTTT
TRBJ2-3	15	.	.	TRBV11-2	CASSQLASGTDTQYF	TGTGCCAGCAGCCAGTTAGCTAGCGGCACAGATACGCAGTATTTT
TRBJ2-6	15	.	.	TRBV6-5	CASSYEGTGANVLTF	TGTGCCAGCAGTTACGAGGGAACTGGGGCCAACGTCCTGACTTTC
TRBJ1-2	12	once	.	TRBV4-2	CASSQSTYGYTF	TGTGCCAGCAGCCAATCTACCTATGGCTACACCTTC
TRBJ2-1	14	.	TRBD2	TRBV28	CASRGTSGGDEQFF	TGTGCCAGCAGAGGGACTAGCGGGGGAGATGAGCAGTTCTTC
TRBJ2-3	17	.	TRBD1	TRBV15	CATSTYTGAPSTDTQYF	TGTGCCACCAGCACCTATACAGGGGCCCCTAGCACAGATACGCAGTATTTT
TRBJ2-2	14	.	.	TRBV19	CATMGLTNTGELFF	TGTGCCACCATGGGACTGACGAACACCGGGGAGCTGTTTTTT
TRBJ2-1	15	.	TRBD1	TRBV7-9	CASSNRDRAFNEQFF	TGTGCCAGCAGTAACCGGGACAGGGCCTTCAATGAGCAGTTCTTC